Detailed here is one T cell receptor beta chain. Antigen specificity is unknown. CDR1 is SNHLY, CDR2 FYNNEI, per germline. The CDR3 contains 13 residues. Germline trimming cut 7 bases from V and 7 bases from J; bases unmatched to any gene: 7. Produced via immunoSEQ multiplex PCR; TCRdb's table is partial and in-frame only. The sample holds some 73,000 clones; 85% to 90% are singletons and the top ten take 3% to 4.5%. The sample originates from a study of cytomegalovirus exposure and HLA in healthy donors. Study-level findings and limits: Cytomegalovirus association was listed for 170 or so TCR beta chains. The study found most TCR sequences rare, yet found some public TCRs in many donors.

The gene calls are TRBV2 and TRBJ2-7, with TRBD1 matching 10 bases. The TCR was taken from a woman aged 18-35 years in good health and CMV-seropositive. The specimen sequenced was PBMCs. The CDR3 is CASTGTGVFEQYF. CDR3 DNA sequence: TGTGCCAGCACCGGGACAGGGGTTTTTGAGCAGTACTTC.